The 11 T cell receptor beta chains listed next were all sequenced from one sample in a study of cytomegalovirus exposure and HLA in healthy donors. This PCR relied on a set of 60 Vbeta primers and 13 Jbeta primers. TCRdb's copy holds only in-frame clones and misses some; the assay was immunoSEQ multiplex PCR. The data show about 140,000 clones, almost 85% seen once. The sequenced sample was PBMCs. These receptors all come from a man aged 18-30 years in good health and CMV-seropositive.

This rearrangement joins TRBV7-2 to TRBJ2-2, with 9 bases aligning to TRBD1. With 0 bases clipped from V and 7 bases from J, the junction kept 6 bases outside the gene matches. The CDR3 is 16 residues long. Germline loops: CDR1 SGHTA, CDR2 FQGNSA. The chain's CDR3 is CASSLALGQGGGELFF. Here the CDR3 DNA reads TGTGCCAGCAGCTTAGCACTGGGACAGGGAGGCGGGGAGCTGTTTTTT.

The rearrangement uses TRBV6-4 and TRBJ2-2, with 8 nucleotides matching TRBD2. Trimming removed 5 bases from V and 4 bases from J; junction bases left unmatched: 9. There are 16 residues in the CDR3. The V gene's germline CDR1 is MRHNA and CDR2 SNTAGT. CDR3 sequence (DNA): TGTGCCAGCAGTCCGGGACTAGGAGTATCCACCGGGGAGCTGTTTTTT. Protein product: CASSPGLGVSTGELFF.

The chain uses TRBV5-6 and TRBJ1-3; 8 bases map to TRBD1. Trimming at V came to 1 base and at J to 4 bases, leaving 10 bases not matched to a gene. The CDR3 runs 17 residues. In germline, CDR1 is SGHDT, CDR2 YYEEEE. The DNA of the CDR3 is TGTGCCAGCAGCTTGCCTCCGGCAGGGGGCACGGGAAACACCATATATTTT. It translates to CASSLPPAGGTGNTIYF.

The CDR3 protein is CASSLGSQGYEQYF. The CDR3 DNA reads as TGTGCCAGCAGCTTAGGATCACAGGGCTACGAGCAGTACTTC. The J gene is TRBJ2-7, the V gene TRBV11-2, with D perhaps matching TRBD1 (6 bases). Germline V lookup: CDR1 SGHAT, CDR2 FQNNGV. The CDR3 contains 14 residues. V was trimmed by 1 base and J by 3 bases, leaving 10 bases between them.

V gene TRBV7-3 combines with J gene TRBJ2-1; TRBD2 matches 10 bases. V lost 5 bases and J lost 7; bases outside the gene matches: 14. This CDR3 spans 17 amino acids. In germline, CDR1 is SGHTA, CDR2 FQGTGA. Here the CDR3 reads CASSPQFSGRSVNEQFF. The DNA of the CDR3 is TGTGCCAGCAGCCCCCAATTTAGCGGGAGGTCAGTTAATGAGCAGTTCTTC.

The genes are TRBV6-1 and TRBJ2-7; 7 bases agree with TRBD1. The CDR3 is 16 amino acids. V lost 2 bases, J lost 0 bases, and 7 bases stayed unmatched. Germline CDR1 and CDR2: MNHNS and SASEGT. The DNA of the CDR3 is TGTGCCAGCAGTGAATGGGACAGCGATAGCTCCTACGAGCAGTACTTC. Its protein product is CASSEWDSDSSYEQYF.

This chain joins TRBV11-2 and TRBJ1-3, with D possibly being TRBD1 (5 bases). Germline lookup yields CDR1 SGHAT and CDR2 FQNNGV. V was shortened by 1 base and J by 2 bases, with 9 bases between the two germline ends. The CDR3 is 15 amino acids. This CDR3 reads CASSLGTPPGNTIYF. CDR3 nucleotides: TGTGCCAGCAGCTTAGGGACACCCCCTGGAAACACCATATATTTT.

This chain uses TRBV5-1 with TRBJ1-4, with D maybe TRBD1 (6 bases). The germline CDR1 and CDR2 sequences are SGHRS and YFSETQ. This CDR3 is built from 15 residues. V shed 0 bases and J shed 6 bases, with 12 bases lying between them. DNA of the CDR3: TGCGCCAGCAGCTTGGGTGCGGGGGGCGATGAAAAACTGTTTTTT. Translation: CASSLGAGGDEKLFF. Combining the CDR3 with reference TRBV5-1 and TRBJ1-4 gives the whole variable domain KAGVTQTPRYLIKTRGQQVTLSCSPISGHRSVSWYQQTPGQGLQFLFEYFSETQRNKGNFPGRFSGRQFSNSRSEMNVSTLELGDSALYLCASSLGAGGDEKLFFGSGTQLSVL.

This clone turned up a few times. The CDR3 DNA reads TGTGCCAGCAGCTTTGCTGGACAGGGGGACGCAGATACGCAGTATTTT. This translates into CASSFAGQGDADTQYF. J is TRBJ2-3 and V is TRBV5-6, with 10 bases that match TRBD1. V gave up 2 bases and J gave up 4 bases; unmatched junction bases: 7. The CDR3 runs 16 residues. CDR1 SGHDT and CDR2 YYEEEE come from the germline V gene. Variable domain in full (rest from reference TRBV5-6 and TRBJ2-3): DAGVTQSPTHLIKTRGQQVTLRCSPKSGHDTVSWYQQALGQGPQFIFQYYEEEERQRGNFPDRFSGHQFPNYSSELNVNALLLGDSALYLCASSFAGQGDADTQYFGPGTRLTVL.

This sequence joins TRBV30 and TRBJ1-6; TRBD1 matches 7 bases. CDR1 and CDR2 (germline): GTSNPN, SVGIG (reference sequence). This CDR3 is 14 amino acids long. J lost 9 bases, V lost 5 bases, and 10 bases had no gene match. In DNA, the CDR3 is TGTGCCTGGGGCTTAACAGGGGTGGTTTCACCCCTCCACTTT. Amino acids: CAWGLTGVVSPLHF.

The CDR3 here is CASSRDRGNEQFF. The CDR3 DNA sequence: TGTGCCAGCAGCCGGGACAGGGGCAATGAGCAGTTCTTC. V and J are TRBV7-8 and TRBJ2-1; 10 bases are shared with TRBD1. Germline assignment: CDR1 SGHVS and CDR2 FQNEAQ. V dropped 5 bases and J dropped 6; count of bases not matched to a gene: 1. This CDR3 contains 13 residues.